This T cell receptor (beta chain) came from a study of blood T cells in healthy people across ages. The CDR3 consists of 14 residues. Germline-derived CDR1 and CDR2 are MNHNS and SASEGT. Together with a sample-barcoded 5' primer, a J-beta primer mix was included in a second PCR lasting about 7 to 12 cycles. A single record per CDR3 protein comes from TCRdb applying MiXCR to the 5' RACE reads. The sample holds about 1 million distinct CDR3 sequences, 35% to 55% seen once. The material sequenced was blood. This chain joins TRBV6-1 and TRBJ2-4; 8 nucleotides line up with TRBD2. The DNA end lines up better with TRBJ2-7; the J call may be wrong. The sequence derives from a woman aged 55-69 years in good health. CDR3 sequence: CASSAGTRGGEQYF. CDR3 DNA sequence: TGTGCCAGCAGCGCCGGGACTAGGGGGGGCGAGCAGTACTTC.